These 5 T cell receptor beta chains originate from one sample sequenced in a study of T cell responses to AZD1222 COVID-19 vaccine. The protocol was immunoSEQ multiplex PCR, while the TCRdb copy is restricted to in-frame clones and leaves out a portion. The table lists 140,000 to 150,000 clones, more than 75% of them singletons. Sequenced here: peripheral blood, sampled on day 0 of MenACWY control vaccination. Every receptor here comes from an adult in good health.

The rearrangement joins TRBV9 to TRBJ1-4, with D perhaps matching TRBD1 (5 bases). The V gene lost 0 bases and the J gene lost 8 bases, with 23 bases spanning the gap. The CDR3 extends over 18 amino acids. Germline V lookup: CDR1 SGDLS, CDR2 YYNGEE. CDR3 DNA: TGTGCCAGCAGCGTAGCTCTGGGGGGTCCCGGTCGGGTCGAAAAACTGTTTTTT. Translation gives CASSVALGGPGRVEKLFF. The variable domain in full, with the rest retrieved from reference TRBV9 and TRBJ1-4, is DSGVTQTPKHLITATGQRVTLRCSPRSGDLSVYWYQQSLDQGLQFLIQYYNGEERAKGNILERFSAQQFPDLHSELNLSSLELGDSALYFCASSVALGGPGRVEKLFFGSGTQLSVL.

The gene calls are TRBV19 and TRBJ2-3; 8 nucleotides match TRBD2. V shed 4 bases, J shed 4 bases, and the junction held 10 bases outside the gene matches. The length of the CDR3 is 16 residues. Per germline, CDR1 LNHDA and CDR2 SQIVND (reference sequence). CDR3 nucleotides: TGTGCCAGTAGTACCCCTACTAGAGCGGGGGCAGATACGCAGTATTTT. Protein sequence: CASSTPTRAGADTQYF.

The chain uses TRBV2 and TRBJ2-2; no reliable D call. CDR3 length: 11 amino acids. V lost 7 bases, J lost 2 bases, and 2 bases lay in between. CDR1 and CDR2 (germline): SNHLY, FYNNEI. The CDR3 reads CASTNTGELFF. For the CDR3, the DNA is TGTGCCAGCACCAACACCGGGGAGCTGTTTTTT. The full variable domain, completed using reference TRBV2 and TRBJ2-2, is EPEVTQTPSHQVTQMGQEVILRCVPISNHLYFYWYRQILGQKVEFLVSFYNNEISEKSEIFDDQFSVERPDGSNFTLKIRSTKLEDSAMYFCASTNTGELFFGEGSRLTVL.

The chain joins TRBV3-1 (or the pseudogene TRBV3-2) to TRBJ2-3; D may be TRBD2 (6 bases). Trimming cost V 8 bases and J 0 bases, with 9 bases left between them. The length of the CDR3 is 13 residues. Germline V gene lookup returns CDR1 LGHDT and CDR2 YNNKEL (reference sequence). The CDR3 loop reads CASGTPSTDTQYF. For the CDR3, the DNA is TGTGCCAGCGGGACTCCTAGCACAGATACGCAGTATTTT.

The V gene is TRBV7-2, the J gene TRBJ1-1; TRBD1 matches 7 bases. The CDR3 is 12 amino acids. Germline lookup yields CDR1 SGHTA and CDR2 FQGNSA. Trimming at V came to 5 bases and at J to 5 bases, leaving 2 bases not matched to a gene. CDR3 sequence reads: CASSRTGTEAFF. The CDR3 region has the DNA TGTGCCAGCAGCCGGACAGGAACTGAAGCTTTCTTT.